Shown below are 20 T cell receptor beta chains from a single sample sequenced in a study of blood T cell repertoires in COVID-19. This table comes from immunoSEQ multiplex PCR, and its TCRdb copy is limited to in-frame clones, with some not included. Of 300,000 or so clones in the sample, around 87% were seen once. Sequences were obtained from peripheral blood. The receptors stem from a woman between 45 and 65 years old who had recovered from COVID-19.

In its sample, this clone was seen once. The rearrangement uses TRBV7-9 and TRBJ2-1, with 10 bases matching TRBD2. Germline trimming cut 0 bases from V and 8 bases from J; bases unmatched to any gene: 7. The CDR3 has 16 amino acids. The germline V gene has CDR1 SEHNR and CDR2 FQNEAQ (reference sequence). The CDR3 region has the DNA TGTGCCAGCAGCTTAGCGCAGCTAGCGGGAGTGGATGAGCAGTTCTTC. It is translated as CASSLAQLAGVDEQFF.

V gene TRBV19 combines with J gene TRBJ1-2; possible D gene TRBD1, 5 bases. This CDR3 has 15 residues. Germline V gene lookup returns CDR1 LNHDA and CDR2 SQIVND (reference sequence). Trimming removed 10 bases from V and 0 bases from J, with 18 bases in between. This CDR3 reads CATDGAGRANYGYTF. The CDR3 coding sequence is TGTGCCACAGATGGGGCAGGTCGAGCTAACTATGGCTACACCTTC.

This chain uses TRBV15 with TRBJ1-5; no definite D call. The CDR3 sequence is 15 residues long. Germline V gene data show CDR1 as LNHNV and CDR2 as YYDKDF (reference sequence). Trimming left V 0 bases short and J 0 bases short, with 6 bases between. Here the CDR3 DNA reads TGTGCCACCAGCAGAGACCTCTATAGCAATCAGCCCCAGCATTTT. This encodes CATSRDLYSNQPQHF.

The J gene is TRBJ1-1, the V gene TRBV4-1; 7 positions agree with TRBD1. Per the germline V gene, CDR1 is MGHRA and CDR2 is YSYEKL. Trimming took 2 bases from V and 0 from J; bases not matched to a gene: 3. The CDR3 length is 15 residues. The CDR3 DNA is TGCGCCAGCAGCCAAATGGGACAGATGAACACTGAAGCTTTCTTT. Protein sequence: CASSQMGQMNTEAFF.

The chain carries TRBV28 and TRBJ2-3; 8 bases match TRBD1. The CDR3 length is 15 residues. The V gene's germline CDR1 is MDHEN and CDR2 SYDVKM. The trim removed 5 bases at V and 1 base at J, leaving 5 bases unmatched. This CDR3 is CASSRPGQGTDTQYF. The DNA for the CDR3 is TGTGCCAGCAGTCGACCGGGACAGGGCACAGATACGCAGTATTTT.

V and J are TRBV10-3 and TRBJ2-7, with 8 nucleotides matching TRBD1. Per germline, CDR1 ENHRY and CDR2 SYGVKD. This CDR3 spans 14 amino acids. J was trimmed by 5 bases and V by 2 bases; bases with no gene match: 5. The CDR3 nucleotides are TGTGCCATCAGTGAGCTGCAGGGGGCTAACGAGCAGTACTTC. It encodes CAISELQGANEQYF.

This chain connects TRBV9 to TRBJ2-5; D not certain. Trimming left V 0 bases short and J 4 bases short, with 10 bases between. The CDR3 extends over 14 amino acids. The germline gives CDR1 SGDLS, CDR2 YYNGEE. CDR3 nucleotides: TGTGCCAGCAGCGTAGCCCCCAGTGGAGAGACCCAGTACTTC. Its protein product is CASSVAPSGETQYF.

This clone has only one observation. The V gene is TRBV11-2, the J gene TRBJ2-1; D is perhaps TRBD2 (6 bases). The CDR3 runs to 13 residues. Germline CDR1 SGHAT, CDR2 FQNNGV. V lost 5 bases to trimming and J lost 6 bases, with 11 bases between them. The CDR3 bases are TGTGCCAGCAGCGTCTGGACTACCAATGAGCAGTTCTTC. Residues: CASSVWTTNEQFF.

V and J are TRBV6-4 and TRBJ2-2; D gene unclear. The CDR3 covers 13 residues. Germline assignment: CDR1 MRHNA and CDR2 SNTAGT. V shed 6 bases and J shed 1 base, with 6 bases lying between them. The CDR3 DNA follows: TGTGCCAGCAGACTGATGAACACCGGGGAGCTGTTTTTT. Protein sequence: CASRLMNTGELFF.

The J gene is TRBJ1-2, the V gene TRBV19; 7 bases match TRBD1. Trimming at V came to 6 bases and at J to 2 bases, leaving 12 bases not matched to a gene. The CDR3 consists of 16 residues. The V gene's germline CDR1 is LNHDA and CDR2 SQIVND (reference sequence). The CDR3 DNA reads TGTGCCAGTAGCCCCCGGGGACAGCTAAAAAACTATGGCTACACCTTC. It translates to CASSPRGQLKNYGYTF.

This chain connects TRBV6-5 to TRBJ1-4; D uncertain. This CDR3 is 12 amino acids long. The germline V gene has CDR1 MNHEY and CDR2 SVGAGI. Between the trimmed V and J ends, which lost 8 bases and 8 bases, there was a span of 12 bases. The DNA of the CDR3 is TGTGCCAGCGGGAGGGCGATCGAAAAACTGTTTTTT. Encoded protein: CASGRAIEKLFF.

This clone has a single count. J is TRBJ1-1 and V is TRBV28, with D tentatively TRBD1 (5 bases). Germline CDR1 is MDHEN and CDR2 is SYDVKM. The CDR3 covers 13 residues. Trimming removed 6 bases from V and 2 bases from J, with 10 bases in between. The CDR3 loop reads CASRKTGNTEAFF. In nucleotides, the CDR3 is TGTGCCAGCAGAAAAACAGGCAACACTGAAGCTTTCTTT.

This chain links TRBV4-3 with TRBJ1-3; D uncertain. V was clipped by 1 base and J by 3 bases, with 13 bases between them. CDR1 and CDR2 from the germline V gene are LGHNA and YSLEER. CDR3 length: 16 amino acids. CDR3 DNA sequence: TGCGCCAGCAGCCAAGGCGGCCGCGGGTTTGGAAACACCATATATTTT. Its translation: CASSQGGRGFGNTIYF.

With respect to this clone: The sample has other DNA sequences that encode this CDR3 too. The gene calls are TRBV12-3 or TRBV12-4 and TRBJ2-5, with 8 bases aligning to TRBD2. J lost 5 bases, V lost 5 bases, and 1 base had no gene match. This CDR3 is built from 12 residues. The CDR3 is CASSRGGETQYF. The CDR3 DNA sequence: TGTGCCAGCAGTCGGGGGGGTGAGACCCAGTACTTC.

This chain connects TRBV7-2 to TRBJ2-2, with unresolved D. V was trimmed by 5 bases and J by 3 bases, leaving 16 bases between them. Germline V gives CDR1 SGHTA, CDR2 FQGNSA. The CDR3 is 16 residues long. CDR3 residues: CASSPPPAAYTGELFF. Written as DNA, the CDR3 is TGTGCCAGCAGCCCCCCCCCGGCAGCGTACACCGGGGAGCTGTTTTTT.

The CDR3 DNA sequence: TGTGCCAGCAGCCCCTTGTCGGGGAGCTCCTATAATTCACCCCTCCACTTT. This sequence encodes CASSPLSGSSYNSPLHF. V gene TRBV9 combines with J gene TRBJ1-6; D uncertain. This CDR3 spans 17 amino acids. In germline, CDR1 is SGDLS, CDR2 YYNGEE. V gave up 4 bases and J gave up 0 bases, with 14 bases separating them.

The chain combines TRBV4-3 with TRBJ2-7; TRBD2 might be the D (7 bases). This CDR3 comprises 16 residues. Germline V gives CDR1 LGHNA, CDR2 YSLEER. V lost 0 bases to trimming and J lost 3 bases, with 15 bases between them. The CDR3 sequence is CASSQEGAGRGYEQYF. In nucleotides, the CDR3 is TGCGCCAGCAGCCAAGAGGGGGCGGGGAGGGGCTACGAGCAGTACTTC.

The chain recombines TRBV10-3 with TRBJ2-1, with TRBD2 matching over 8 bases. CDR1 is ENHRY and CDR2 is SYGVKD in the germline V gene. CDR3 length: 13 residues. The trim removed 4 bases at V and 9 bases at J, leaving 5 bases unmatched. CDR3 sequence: CAISAGRASEQFF. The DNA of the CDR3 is TGTGCCATCAGTGCCGGGAGGGCCTCTGAGCAGTTCTTC.

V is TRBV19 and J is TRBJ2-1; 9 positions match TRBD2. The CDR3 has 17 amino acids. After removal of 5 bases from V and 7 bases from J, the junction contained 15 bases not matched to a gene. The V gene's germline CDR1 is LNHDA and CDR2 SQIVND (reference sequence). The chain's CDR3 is CASSRDSGSPLGNEQFF. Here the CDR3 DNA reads TGTGCCAGTAGTCGGGATAGCGGGAGCCCACTGGGGAATGAGCAGTTCTTC.

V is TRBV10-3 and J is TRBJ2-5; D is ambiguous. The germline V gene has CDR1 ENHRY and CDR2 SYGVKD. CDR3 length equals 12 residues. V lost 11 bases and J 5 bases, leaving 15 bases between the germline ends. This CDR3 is CAPPSARETQYF. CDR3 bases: TGTGCCCCCCCGTCGGCGCGGGAGACCCAGTACTTC.